Listed below are T cell receptor beta chains from one sample, sequenced in a study of T cells in tuberculosis. Assay used: immunoSEQ multiplex PCR; TCRdb lists only in-frame clones, some missing. This table holds about 34,000 clones, roughly nine tenths found once. Sample: PBMCs. These receptors all come from a donor aged 10-30 years with latent tuberculosis or without tuberculosis infection. The conserved cysteine and the conserved F or W are not part of the CDR3 here.

j_call v_call cdr3_aa
TRBJ2-7 TRBV2 ASSENTSYEQY
TRBJ1-3 TRBV19 ASSIEGLGAGGLFSGNTIY
TRBJ2-2 TRBV7-9 ASSLRWADGELF
TRBJ2-7 TRBV4-2 ASSQTMVSWEGTSYEQY
TRBJ2-2 TRBV4-3 ASSQEGGPLFGELF
TRBJ1-6 TRBV9 ASSPAYNSPLH
TRBJ2-3 TRBV5-1 ASSLGGSGYTDTQY
TRBJ2-7 TRBV2 ASFGLAGPLYEQY
TRBJ2-6 TRBV5-5 ASSLGPGATNVLT
TRBJ2-1 TRBV27 ASRMGGSVSYNEQF
TRBJ1-5 TRBV7-9 ASGGGPKNQPQH
TRBJ2-1 TRBV15 ATSRPGQFNEQF
TRBJ2-2 TRBV30 AWIGQPTGELF
TRBJ1-2 TRBV6-1 ASSDDRGAYGYT
TRBJ2-1 TRBV14 ASSPLGAGVYNEQF
TRBJ1-1 TRBV5-4 ASSSPQGNTEAF
TRBJ1-5 TRBV28 ASNLLGQPQH
TRBJ2-7 TRBV27 ASRPGQGPLYEQY
TRBJ2-1 TRBV5-1 ASSEGGSDEQF
TRBJ1-3 TRBV30 AWSVLQTWGPTSGNTIY
TRBJ2-3 TRBV7-8 ASSLEALDTQY
TRBJ1-3 TRBV4-3 ASSQDLWGDSGNTIY
TRBJ2-6 TRBV7-9 ASSFQGRGHFANVLT
TRBJ1-1 TRBV5-5 ASSLTANTEAF
TRBJ2-5 TRBV18 ASSRNHESGISQY
TRBJ1-1 TRBV5-1 ASSILNFEGEAF
TRBJ1-4 TRBV15 ATSRGRIWEKLF
TRBJ2-7 TRBV9 ASSVNDRYEQY
TRBJ1-2 TRBV9 ASSADRVGRYGYT
TRBJ1-3 TRBV5-4 ASSLGGGNTIY
TRBJ2-5 TRBV5-4 ASSLEASGGPETQY
TRBJ2-3 TRBV6-1 ASKLAGVTDTQY
TRBJ1-4 TRBV21-1 ASSKEDRTLEKLF
TRBJ2-3 TRBV9 ASSVVASGGGDTQY
TRBJ2-3 TRBV27 ASSLGNRGLDTQY
TRBJ2-7 TRBV4-1 ASSQEGHSTYEQY
TRBJ2-5 TRBV7-2 ASSLGTGETQY